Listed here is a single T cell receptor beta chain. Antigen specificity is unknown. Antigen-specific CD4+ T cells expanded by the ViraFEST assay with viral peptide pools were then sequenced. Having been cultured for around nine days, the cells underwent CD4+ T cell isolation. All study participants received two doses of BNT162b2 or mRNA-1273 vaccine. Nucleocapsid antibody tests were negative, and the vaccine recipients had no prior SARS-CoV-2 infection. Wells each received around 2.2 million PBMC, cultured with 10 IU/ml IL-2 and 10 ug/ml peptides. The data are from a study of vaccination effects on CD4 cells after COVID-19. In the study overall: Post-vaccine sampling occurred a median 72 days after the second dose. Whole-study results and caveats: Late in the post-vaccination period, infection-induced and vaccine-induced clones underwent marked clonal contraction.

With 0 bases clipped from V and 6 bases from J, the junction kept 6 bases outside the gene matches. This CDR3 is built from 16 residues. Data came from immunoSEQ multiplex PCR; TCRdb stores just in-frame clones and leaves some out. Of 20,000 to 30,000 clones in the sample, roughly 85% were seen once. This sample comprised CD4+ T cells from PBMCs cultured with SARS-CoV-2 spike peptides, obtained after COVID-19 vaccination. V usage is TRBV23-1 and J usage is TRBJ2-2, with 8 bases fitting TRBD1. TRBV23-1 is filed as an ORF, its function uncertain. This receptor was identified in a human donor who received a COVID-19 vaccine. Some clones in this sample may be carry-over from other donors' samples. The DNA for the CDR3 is TGCGCCAGCAGTCAATCGAAGGACAGGGAGGCCGGGGAGCTGTTTTTT. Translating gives CASSQSKDREAGELFF.